This T cell receptor (beta chain) stems from a study of blood T cell repertoires in COVID-19. Trimming shortened V by 5 bases and J by 3 bases, and 11 bases separated the two germline ends. CDR1 and CDR2 from the germline V gene are SGHAT and FQNNGV. The CDR3 has 13 amino acids. Data came from immunoSEQ multiplex PCR; TCRdb stores just in-frame clones and leaves some out. This table holds approximately 230,000 clones, over 80% found once. The source of this sequence is a woman aged 18 to 35 who had recovered from COVID-19. The chain links TRBV11-2 to TRBJ2-7; a possible D gene is TRBD2 (6 bases). Sequencing was carried out using PBMCs or T cells enriched from blood (not recorded which). This CDR3 is CASSLLGGYEQYF. DNA of the CDR3: TGTGCCAGCAGCCTATTGGGGGGCTACGAGCAGTACTTC.